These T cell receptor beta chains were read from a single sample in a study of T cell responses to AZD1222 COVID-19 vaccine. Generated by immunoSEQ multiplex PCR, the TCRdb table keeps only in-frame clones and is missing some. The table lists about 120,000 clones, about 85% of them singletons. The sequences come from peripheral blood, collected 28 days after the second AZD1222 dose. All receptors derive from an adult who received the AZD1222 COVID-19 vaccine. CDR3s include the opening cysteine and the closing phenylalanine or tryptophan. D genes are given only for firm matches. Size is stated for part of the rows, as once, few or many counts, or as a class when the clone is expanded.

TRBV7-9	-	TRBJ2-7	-	TGTGCCAGCAGCTTAGAGGTCCAGGGTGGCGAGCAGTACTTC	CASSLEVQGGEQYF
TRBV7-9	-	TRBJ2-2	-	TGTGCCAGCAGCTTAGTGGCAGCGAACACCGGGGAGCTGTTTTTT	CASSLVAANTGELFF
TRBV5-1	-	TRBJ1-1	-	TGCGCCAGCATCCCCGGGGCGGGGGGGAACACTGAAGCTTTCTTT	CASIPGAGGNTEAFF
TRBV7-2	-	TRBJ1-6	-	TGTGCCAGCAGTTCCTCCTATAATTCACCCCTCCACTTT	CASSSSYNSPLHF
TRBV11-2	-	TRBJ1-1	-	TGTGCCAGCAGCTTAGATAGAGGCACTGAAGCTTTCTTT	CASSLDRGTEAFF
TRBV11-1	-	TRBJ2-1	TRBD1	TGTGCCAGCAGGCCGTCGACAGGGTTCAACAATGAGCAGTTCTTC	CASRPSTGFNNEQFF
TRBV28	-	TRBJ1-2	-	TGTGCCAGCAGTTTGGCGACAGGCCCCATTTATGGCTACACCTTC	CASSLATGPIYGYTF
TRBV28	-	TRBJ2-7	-	TGTGCCAGCAGTTTTTGGGCGGGGAGCTCCTACGAGCAGTACTTC	CASSFWAGSSYEQYF
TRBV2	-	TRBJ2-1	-	TGTGCCATCCCGCGGGGAGGAGAGTACAATGAGCAGTTCTTC	CAIPRGGEYNEQFF
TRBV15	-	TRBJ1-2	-	TGTGCCACCAGCAGAGAAGTAGGAGGGTATGGCTACACCTTC	CATSREVGGYGYTF
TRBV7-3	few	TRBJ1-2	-	TGTGCCAGCAGCTTAACGTGGGGGCCCATCTATGGCTACACCTTC	CASSLTWGPIYGYTF
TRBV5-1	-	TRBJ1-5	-	TGCGCCAGCAGCTCGGATGGGCAGGGAGATCAGCCCCAGCATTTT	CASSSDGQGDQPQHF
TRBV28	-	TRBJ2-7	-	TGTGCCAGCAGACCTCCGAACACCAGAGGCGAGCAGTACTTC	CASRPPNTRGEQYF
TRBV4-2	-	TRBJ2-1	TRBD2	TGTGCCAGCAGCCAAGATAGCGGGGCCTCCTACAATGAGCAGTTCTTC	CASSQDSGASYNEQFF
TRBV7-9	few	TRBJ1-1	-	TGTGCCAGCCGTCGTGGGAGCACTGAAGCTTTCTTT	CASRRGSTEAFF
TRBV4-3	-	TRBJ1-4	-	TGCGCCAGCAGCCAACCCGGGGCCGGCAATGAAAAACTGTTTTTT	CASSQPGAGNEKLFF
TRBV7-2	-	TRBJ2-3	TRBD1	TGTGCCAGCAGCTGGGCAGGGGGCGTTGTAGATACGCAGTATTTT	CASSWAGGVVDTQYF
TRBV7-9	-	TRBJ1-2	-	TGTGCCAGCACGGGGTATGACTATGGCTACACCTTC	CASTGYDYGYTF
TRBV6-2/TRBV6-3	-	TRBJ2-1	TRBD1	TGTGCCAGCAGTACCCCACAGACAGGGGCCTACAATGAGCAGTTCTTC	CASSTPQTGAYNEQFF
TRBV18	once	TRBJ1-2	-	TGTGCCAGCTCTCAGAGGATGGGGCAGACTACTAACTATGGCTACACCTTC	CASSQRMGQTTNYGYTF
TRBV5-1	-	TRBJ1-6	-	TGCGCCAGCAGCCTGAGCCCAACCTCACCCCTCCACTTT	CASSLSPTSPLHF
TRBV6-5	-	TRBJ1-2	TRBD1	TGTGCCAGTAGACGGACAGGTGCTGGCTACACCTTC	CASRRTGAGYTF
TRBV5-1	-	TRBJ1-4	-	TGCGCCAGCAGCTTTACGGTCCCCCCGGAGGAACTGTTTTTT	CASSFTVPPEELFF
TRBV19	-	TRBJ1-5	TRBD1	TGTGCCAGTAGTATTAGCTCCGGGACAGGGGGCCATCAGCCCCAGCATTTT	CASSISSGTGGHQPQHF
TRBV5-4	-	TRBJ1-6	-	TGTGCCAGCAGCATGGGGACCCGTAATTCACCCCTCCACTTT	CASSMGTRNSPLHF
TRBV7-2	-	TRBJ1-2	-	TGTGCCAGCAGCTCCTGGACAGAGAACTATGGCTACACCTTC	CASSSWTENYGYTF
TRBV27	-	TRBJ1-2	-	TGTGCCAGCAGTTCTGTACAGAACTATGGCTACACCTTC	CASSSVQNYGYTF
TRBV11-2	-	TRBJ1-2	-	TGTGCCAGCAGCTTAAGGAGGGAGGGCTACACCTTC	CASSLRREGYTF
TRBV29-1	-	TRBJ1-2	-	TGCAGCGTTGGGGCAGTTACTAACTATGGCTACACCTTC	CSVGAVTNYGYTF
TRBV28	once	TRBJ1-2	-	TGTGCCAGCGGAGTTAACTATGGCTACACCTTC	CASGVNYGYTF
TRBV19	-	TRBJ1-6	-	TGTGCCAGTAGTCTGGGAACAGGGAGGAATTCACCCCTCCACTTT	CASSLGTGRNSPLHF
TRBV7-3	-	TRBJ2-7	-	TGTGCCAGCAGCCCCCAAGGAGGTCAAAAGCAGTACTTC	CASSPQGGQKQYF
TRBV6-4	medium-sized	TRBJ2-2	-	TGTGCCAGCAGCCACGGACATAACACCGGGGAGCTGTTTTTT	CASSHGHNTGELFF
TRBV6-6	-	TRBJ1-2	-	TGTGCCAGCAGTTATCTTGCCGGGAACTATGGCTACACCTTC	CASSYLAGNYGYTF
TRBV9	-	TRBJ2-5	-	TGTGCCAGCAGCGTAGAGGATGGGGAAGAGACCCAGTACTTC	CASSVEDGEETQYF
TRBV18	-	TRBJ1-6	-	TGTGCCAGCTCACTTCAGGGGAGCTCCTATAATTCACCCCTCCACTTT	CASSLQGSSYNSPLHF
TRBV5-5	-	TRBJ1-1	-	TGTGCCAGCAGGGCTGAAGGGGCGATGAACACTGAAGCTTTCTTT	CASRAEGAMNTEAFF
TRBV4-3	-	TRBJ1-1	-	TGCGCCAGCAGCCAAGAGGTAGGGCTGAGGATGAACACTGAAGCTTTCTTT	CASSQEVGLRMNTEAFF
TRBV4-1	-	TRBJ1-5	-	TGCGCCAGCAGCCAAGGTTCAGGGCGTGGGGTCAATCAGCCCCAGCATTTT	CASSQGSGRGVNQPQHF
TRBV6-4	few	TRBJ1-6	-	TGTGCCAGCAGTGTGCAGCGGGGTTCACCCCTCCACTTT	CASSVQRGSPLHF
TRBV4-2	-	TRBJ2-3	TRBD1	TGTGCCAGCAGCCAAGCCCGGGACAGGACAGATACGCAGTATTTT	CASSQARDRTDTQYF
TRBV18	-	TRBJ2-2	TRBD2	TGTGCCAGCTCACCACAAACGCTAGCGGGACAGAACACCGGGGAGCTGTTTTTT	CASSPQTLAGQNTGELFF
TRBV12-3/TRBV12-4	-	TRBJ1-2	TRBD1	TGTGCCAGCAGTTGGGACAGGAACTATGGCTACACCTTC	CASSWDRNYGYTF
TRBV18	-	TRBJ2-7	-	TGTGCCAGCTCACCCCCCTCCTACGAGCAGTACTTC	CASSPPSYEQYF
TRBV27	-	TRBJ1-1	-	TGTGCCAGCAGTCCATCGAGCCTTGGAGAAGCTTTCTTT	CASSPSSLGEAFF
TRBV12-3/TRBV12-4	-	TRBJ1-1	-	TGTGCCAGCAGGACGGGGACCACTGAAGCTTTCTTT	CASRTGTTEAFF
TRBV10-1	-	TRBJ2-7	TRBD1	TGCGCCAGCAGTCTTTCCCTGACAGGGCCGTTTTACGAGCAGTACTTC	CASSLSLTGPFYEQYF
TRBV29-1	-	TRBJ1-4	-	TGCAGCGTTGAGAAGAATGAAAAACTGTTTTTT	CSVEKNEKLFF
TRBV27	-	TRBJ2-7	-	TGTGCCAGCAGCCCCCAGCCGGGGCTGGGCTCCTACGAGCAGTACTTC	CASSPQPGLGSYEQYF
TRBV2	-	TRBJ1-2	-	TGTGCCAGCACAAGACAAAACTATGGCTACACCTTC	CASTRQNYGYTF
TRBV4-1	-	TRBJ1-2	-	TGCGCCAGCAGCCCGACAACCGCGCAGGACTATGGCTACACCTTC	CASSPTTAQDYGYTF
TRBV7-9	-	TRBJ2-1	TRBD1	TGTGCCAGCGGATTGTCGGGGCAGGGGGCAAATGAGCAGTTCTTC	CASGLSGQGANEQFF
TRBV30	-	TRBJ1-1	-	TGTGCCTGGAGTTACAGATGGGGCACTGAAGCTTTCTTT	CAWSYRWGTEAFF
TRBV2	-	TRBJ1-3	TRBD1	TGTGCCAGCAGTGACGACAGGGTTCTAGGAAACACCATATATTTT	CASSDDRVLGNTIYF
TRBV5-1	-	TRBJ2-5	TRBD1	TGCGCCAGCAGCTTGGCCACAGGGGTACAAGAGACCCAGTACTTC	CASSLATGVQETQYF
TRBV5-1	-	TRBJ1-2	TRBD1	TGCGCCAGCAGCTTGGGGACAGGGGCATATGGCTACACCTTC	CASSLGTGAYGYTF
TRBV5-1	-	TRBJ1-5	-	TGCGCCAGCAGCCGGACAGCGGGCAATCAGCCCCAGCATTTT	CASSRTAGNQPQHF